This T cell receptor beta chain was identified in a study of shared clonotypes between healthy human individuals. Study-wide context: Researchers assigned three CD4 naive, three CD4 memory, two CD8 naive and one CD8 memory plate to each donor. Study-wide points: It was observed that roughly 5.1% of naive CD4 clonotypes were shared across several donors.

As to this clone: Its matching antigen is unknown.

Clones were read by immunoSEQ multiplex PCR, and TCRdb kept only the in-frame ones, dropping some. Here the sample spans 1.4 million to 1.5 million clones, around 95% being singletons. Germline-derived CDR1 and CDR2 are SGHAT and FQNNGV. With 2 bases removed from V and 3 bases from J, the gap between germline ends came to 8 bases. CDR3 length equals 14 residues. Within Nashville, Tennessee resided all donors, each a Caucasian adult. The sample consisted of naive CD4+ T cells sorted from blood. As for subset: CD45RA+ positively selected. This TCR came from a man between 25 and 39 years old in good health. The chain recombines TRBV11-2 with TRBJ1-5, with D maybe TRBD1 (5 bases). The CDR3 region has the DNA TGTGCCAGCAGCTTAATGGGACTCAATCAGCCCCAGCATTTT. It codes for CASSLMGLNQPQHF.